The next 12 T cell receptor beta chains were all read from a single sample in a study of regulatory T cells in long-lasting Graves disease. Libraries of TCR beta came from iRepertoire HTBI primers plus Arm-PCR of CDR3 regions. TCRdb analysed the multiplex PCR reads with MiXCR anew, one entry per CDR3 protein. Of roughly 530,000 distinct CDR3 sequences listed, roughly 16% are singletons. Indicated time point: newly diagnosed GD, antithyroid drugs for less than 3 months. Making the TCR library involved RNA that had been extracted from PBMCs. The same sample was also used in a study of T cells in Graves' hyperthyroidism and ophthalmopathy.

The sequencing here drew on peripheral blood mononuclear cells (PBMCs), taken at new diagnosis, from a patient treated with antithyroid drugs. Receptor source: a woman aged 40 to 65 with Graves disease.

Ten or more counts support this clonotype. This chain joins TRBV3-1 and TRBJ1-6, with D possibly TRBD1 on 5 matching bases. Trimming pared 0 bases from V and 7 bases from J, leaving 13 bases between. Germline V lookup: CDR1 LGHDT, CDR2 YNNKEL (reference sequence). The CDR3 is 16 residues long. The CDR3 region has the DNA TGTGCCAGCAGCCAAGATCCGGGCCGGGACAATTCACCCCTCCACTTT. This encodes CASSQDPGRDNSPLHF. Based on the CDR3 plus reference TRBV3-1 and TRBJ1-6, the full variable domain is DTAVSQTPKYLVTQMGNDKSIKCEQNLGHDTMYWYKQDSKKFLKIMFSYNNKELIINETVPNRFSPKSPDKAHLNLHINSLELGDSAVYFCASSQDPGRDNSPLHFGNGTRLTVT.

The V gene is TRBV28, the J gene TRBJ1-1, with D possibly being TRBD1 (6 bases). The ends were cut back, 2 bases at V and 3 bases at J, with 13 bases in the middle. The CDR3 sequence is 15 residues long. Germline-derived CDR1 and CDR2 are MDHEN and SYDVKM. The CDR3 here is CASSLGGAGYTEAFF. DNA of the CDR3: TGTGCCAGCAGTTTAGGGGGCGCCGGTTACACTGAAGCTTTCTTT.

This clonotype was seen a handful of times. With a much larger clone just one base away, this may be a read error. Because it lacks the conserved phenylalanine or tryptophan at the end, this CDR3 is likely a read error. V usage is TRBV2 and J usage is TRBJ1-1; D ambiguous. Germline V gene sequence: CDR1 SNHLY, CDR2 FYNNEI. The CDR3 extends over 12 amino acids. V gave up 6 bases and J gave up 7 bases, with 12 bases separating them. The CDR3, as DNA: TGTGCCAGCAGAGCCGACGGAAATGAAGCTTTCTCT. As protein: CASRADGNEAFS.

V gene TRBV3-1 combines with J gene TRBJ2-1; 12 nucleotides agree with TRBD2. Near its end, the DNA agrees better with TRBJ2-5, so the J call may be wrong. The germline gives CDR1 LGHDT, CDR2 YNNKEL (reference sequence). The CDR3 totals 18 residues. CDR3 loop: CASSQGFTSGGFQETQYF. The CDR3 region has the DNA TGTGCCAGCAGCCAAGGCTTTACTAGCGGGGGGTTCCAAGAGACCCAGTACTTC.

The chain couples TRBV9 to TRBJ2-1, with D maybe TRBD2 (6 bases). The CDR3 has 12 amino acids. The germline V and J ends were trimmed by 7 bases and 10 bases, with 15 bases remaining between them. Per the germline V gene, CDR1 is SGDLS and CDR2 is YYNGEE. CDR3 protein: CASALTGEEQFF. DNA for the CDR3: TGTGCCAGCGCATTAACGGGGGAAGAGCAGTTCTTC.

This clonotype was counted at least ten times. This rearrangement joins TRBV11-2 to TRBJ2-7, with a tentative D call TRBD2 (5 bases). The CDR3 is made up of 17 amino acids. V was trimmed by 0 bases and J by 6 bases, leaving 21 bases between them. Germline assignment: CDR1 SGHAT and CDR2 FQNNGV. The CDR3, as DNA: TGTGCCAGCAGCTTAGACAGCGCGGGTAGGACCTCCGGCGAGCAGTACTTC. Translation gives CASSLDSAGRTSGEQYF.

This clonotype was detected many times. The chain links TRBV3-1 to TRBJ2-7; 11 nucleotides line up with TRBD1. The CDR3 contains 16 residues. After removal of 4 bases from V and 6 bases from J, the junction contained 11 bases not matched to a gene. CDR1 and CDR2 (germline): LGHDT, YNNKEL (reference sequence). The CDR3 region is CASSPSTGTGGSEQYF. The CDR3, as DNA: TGTGCCAGCAGCCCTTCCACCGGGACAGGGGGGTCCGAGCAGTACTTC.

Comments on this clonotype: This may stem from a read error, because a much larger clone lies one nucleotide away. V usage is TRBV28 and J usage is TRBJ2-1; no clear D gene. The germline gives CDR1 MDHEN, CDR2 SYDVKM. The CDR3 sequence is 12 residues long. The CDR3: CASKTGGNERFF. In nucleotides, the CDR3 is TGTGCCAGCAAGACTGGCGGCAATGAGCGGTTCTTC.

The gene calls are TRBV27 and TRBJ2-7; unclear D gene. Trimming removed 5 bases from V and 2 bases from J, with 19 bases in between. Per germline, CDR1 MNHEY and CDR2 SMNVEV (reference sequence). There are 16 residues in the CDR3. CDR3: CASSLTQEGLPYEQYF. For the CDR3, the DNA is TGTGCCAGCAGTCTAACCCAGGAAGGGCTCCCCTACGAGCAGTACTTC.

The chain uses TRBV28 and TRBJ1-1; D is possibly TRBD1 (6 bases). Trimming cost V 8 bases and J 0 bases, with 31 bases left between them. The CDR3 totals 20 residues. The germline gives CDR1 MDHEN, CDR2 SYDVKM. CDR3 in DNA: TGTGCCAGCTCACCCCGGGGGGTATTCGTAGGGGGTCTCATGAACACTGAAGCTTTCTTT. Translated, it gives CASSPRGVFVGGLMNTEAFF.

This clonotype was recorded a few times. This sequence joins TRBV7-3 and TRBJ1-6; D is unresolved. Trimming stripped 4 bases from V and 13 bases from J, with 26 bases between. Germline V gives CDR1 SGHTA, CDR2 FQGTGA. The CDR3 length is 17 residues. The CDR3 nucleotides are TGTGCCAGCAGCTACATAAAACCACCAATGGTCAAATCGCCCCTCCACTTT. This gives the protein CASSYIKPPMVKSPLHF.

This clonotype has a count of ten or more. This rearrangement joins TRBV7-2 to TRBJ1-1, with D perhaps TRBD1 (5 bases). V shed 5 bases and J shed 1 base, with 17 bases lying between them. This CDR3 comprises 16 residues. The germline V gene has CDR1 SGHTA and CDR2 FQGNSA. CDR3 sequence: CASSPGAGSPNTEAFF. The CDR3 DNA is TGTGCCAGCAGCCCCGGGGCGGGCAGTCCGAACACTGAAGCTTTCTTT.